This passage covers 25 T cell receptor beta chains from one sample sequenced in a study of T-cell memory formation after mild COVID-19 (dated by TCRdb to the early 2020s). Library preparation used 5' RACE. Sequenced using an Illumina NovaSeq 6000. The public reads were reanalyzed by TCRdb: fastp trimming at Q25, MiXCR alignment, in-frame beta chains only. When rows share a CDR3 protein, they turn into one entry using the most common DNA and genes. The sample includes 550,000 to 650,000 distinct CDR3 sequences, with approximately 15% observed a single time. The ten largest clones take up roughly 7.7% of the sample. Input material: PBMCs or a T cell subset sorted from them (not recorded which). Receptors were obtained from an adult woman who had mild COVID-19 (a few samples of this study predate the infection). The sample titles of this study are shuffled in the database, so cell type and time point are left out; the donor was told from shared clones.

This clonotype was observed a handful of times. V gene TRBV7-3 combines with J gene TRBJ2-1, with 12 positions matching TRBD1. From germline, CDR1 is SGHTA and CDR2 FQGTGA. The CDR3 loop spans 14 amino acids. Losses at the gene ends were 5 bases for V and 14 bases for J; bases not matched to a gene: 10. CDR3 amino acids: CASSPGPGTGGEFF. The CDR3 bases are TGTGCCAGCAGCCCGGGGCCCGGGACAGGGGGCGAGTTCTTC.

The chain recombines TRBV11-2 with TRBJ1-1; TRBD1 is a possible D gene (5 bases). The CDR3 loop spans 18 amino acids. The germline CDR1 and CDR2 sequences are SGHAT and FQNNGV. Between the trimmed V and J ends, which lost 0 bases and 1 base, there was a span of 18 bases. CDR3 loop: CASSLDHPLTTGNTEAFF. DNA of the CDR3: TGTGCCAGCAGCTTAGATCATCCCCTGACAACAGGGAACACTGAAGCTTTCTTT.

The rearrangement uses TRBV7-2 and TRBJ2-1, with TRBD1 matching over 7 bases. CDR3 length equals 15 residues. Germline V gene sequence: CDR1 SGHTA, CDR2 FQGNSA. V shed 7 bases, J shed 4 bases, and the junction held 10 bases outside the gene matches. CDR3 region: CASTPSGTAYNEQFF. CDR3 in DNA: TGTGCCAGCACCCCCTCCGGGACAGCGTACAATGAGCAGTTCTTC.

This chain links TRBV9 with TRBJ2-3; 7 bases map to TRBD1. CDR1 and CDR2 (germline): SGDLS, YYNGEE. CDR3 size: 17 residues. The V segment lost 3 bases and the J segment 3 bases; nucleotides outside the gene matches: 13. As DNA, the CDR3 is TGTGCCAGCAGCGAGGCCCAATACAGGGGCTGGACAGATACGCAGTATTTT. Its protein product is CASSEAQYRGWTDTQYF.

In this sample, this clonotype turned up a few times. The chain joins TRBV2 to TRBJ1-3; possibly TRBD1 for D (6 bases). Looked up from germline, CDR1 is SNHLY and CDR2 is FYNNEI. V lost 5 bases and J 0 bases, leaving 17 bases between the germline ends. This CDR3 has 17 amino acids. CDR3 nucleotides: TGTGCCAGCAGTCCTCCTCGGGGGACAAGCTCTGGAAACACCATATATTTT. Amino acid sequence: CASSPPRGTSSGNTIYF.

This clonotype was found a few times. At one end the junction does not follow the germline gene, possibly because of a read error. This sequence joins TRBV4-2 and TRBJ2-7; TRBD2 aligns across 11 bases. There are 16 residues in the CDR3. Germline CDR1 and CDR2: LGHNA and YNFKEQ. This CDR3 is CASSKDLAGGSYEQYF. CDR3 sequence (DNA): TGTGCCAGCAGCAAAGACCTAGCGGGGGGCTCGTACGAGCAGTACTTC.

This clonotype was detected only a few times. This chain joins TRBV5-1 and TRBJ1-1; D gene ambiguous. CDR1 SGHRS and CDR2 YFSETQ come from the germline V gene. The V gene lost 4 bases and the J gene lost 0 bases, with 13 bases spanning the gap. The CDR3 loop spans 15 amino acids. This CDR3 reads CASSLYLDMNTEAFF. The CDR3 region has the DNA TGCGCCAGCAGCCTCTACCTTGACATGAACACTGAAGCTTTCTTT.

CDR3 amino acids: CASSLRASGRGYEQFF. DNA of the CDR3: TGTGCCAGCAGCTTACGGGCTAGCGGGAGGGGCTATGAGCAGTTCTTC. This chain links TRBV7-2 with TRBJ2-1, with TRBD2 identical over 12 bases. The CDR3 spans 16 residues. CDR1 and CDR2 from the germline V gene are SGHTA and FQGNSA. Unmatched junction bases numbered 7, after V lost 2 bases and J lost 8 bases.

The chain has TRBV12-3 or TRBV12-4 and TRBJ1-5; TRBD1 agrees at 10 bases. The trim removed 5 bases at V and 5 bases at J, leaving 6 bases unmatched. This CDR3 has 15 residues. The CDR3 protein is CASSTPDRGDQPQHF. The CDR3 DNA sequence: TGTGCCAGCAGTACCCCGGACAGGGGGGATCAGCCCCAGCATTTT.

The CDR3 sequence is CSVDRLADTQYF. Here the CDR3 DNA reads TGCAGCGTCGACCGGCTGGCCGATACGCAGTATTTT. The J gene is TRBJ2-3, the V gene TRBV29-1; D not resolved. The CDR3 is 12 residues long. Trimming removed 6 bases from V and 6 bases from J, with 13 bases in between. Germline V gene lookup returns CDR1 SQVTM and CDR2 ANQGSEA.

This clonotype was observed many times. The chain uses TRBV7-2 and TRBJ2-1; either TRBD1 or TRBD2 may supply D (5 bases each). With 1 base removed from V and 5 bases from J, the gap between germline ends came to 12 bases. Germline CDR1 reads SGHTA; CDR2 reads FQGNSA. There are 15 residues in the CDR3. The CDR3 bases are TGTGCCAGCAGCTTAGGACAGCGGATAAACAATGAGCAGTTCTTC. It codes for CASSLGQRINNEQFF.

There are a few counts of this clonotype. The rearrangement links TRBV9 to TRBJ2-5; no definite D call. The CDR3 length is 14 residues. Germline CDR1 SGDLS, CDR2 YYNGEE. Trimming shortened V by 1 base and J by 0 bases, and 7 bases separated the two germline ends. Written as DNA, the CDR3 is TGTGCCAGCAGCGTAACCCCCTACCAAGAGACCCAGTACTTC. Translation gives CASSVTPYQETQYF.

The chain joins TRBV6-2 or TRBV6-3 to TRBJ1-6, with D hard to call. The V end lost 5 bases, the J end lost 6 bases, and 11 bases lay between the germline ends. The length of the CDR3 is 14 residues. Germline V CDR1 and CDR2: MNHEY, SVGEGT. The CDR3 sequence: CASSHGTGNSPLHF. Here the CDR3 DNA reads TGTGCCAGCAGTCACGGAACTGGTAATTCACCCCTCCACTTT.

In its sample, this clonotype was seen a few times. The V and J genes are TRBV4-1 and TRBJ2-2, with D unclear. Deletions cut 0 bases from V and 5 bases from J, with 10 bases between. CDR1 is MGHRA and CDR2 is YSYEKL in the germline V gene. The length of the CDR3 is 15 residues. The CDR3 DNA reads as TGCGCCAGCAGCCAAGAGCGGTTGCAGACCGGGGAGCTGTTTTTT. This encodes CASSQERLQTGELFF.

Many counts were recorded for this clonotype. This chain connects TRBV5-1 to TRBJ2-7; 7 nucleotides agree with TRBD1. Losses at the gene ends were 3 bases for V and 3 bases for J; bases not matched to a gene: 3. Germline loops: CDR1 SGHRS, CDR2 YFSETQ. There are 13 residues in the CDR3. The CDR3 region has the DNA TGCGCCAGCAGCTGGGACAGCTTCTACGAGCAGTACTTC. Amino acid sequence: CASSWDSFYEQYF.

This clonotype has a handful of counts. The chain links TRBV13 to TRBJ2-5; D gene unclear. The length of the CDR3 is 13 residues. Trimming removed 5 bases at V and 3 bases at J, with 10 bases between. CDR1 and CDR2 (germline): PRHDT, FYEKMQ (reference sequence). The CDR3 nucleotides read TGTGCCAGCAGCCCCAGGTTAGAAGAGACCCAGTACTTC. This encodes CASSPRLEETQYF.

This chain uses TRBV4-1 with TRBJ2-3; D gene unclear. Germline CDR1 reads MGHRA; CDR2 reads YSYEKL. V was shortened by 6 bases and J by 0 bases, with 13 bases between the two germline ends. The CDR3 runs to 15 residues. The CDR3 reads CASRPLDTSTDTQYF. DNA of the CDR3: TGCGCCAGCAGGCCGCTAGATACTAGCACAGATACGCAGTATTTT.

The J gene is TRBJ2-7, the V gene TRBV20-1, with 10 positions matching TRBD2. From germline, CDR1 is DFQATT and CDR2 SNEGSKA (reference sequence). The CDR3 has 15 amino acids. V lost 1 base and J lost 2; bases outside the gene matches: 5. This CDR3 reads CSARGSLAGAYEQYF. CDR3 DNA: TGCAGTGCTAGAGGGAGTCTAGCGGGAGCCTACGAGCAGTACTTC.

The V gene is TRBV3-1, the J gene TRBJ1-4; tentatively, D is TRBD1 (6 bases). The CDR3 length is 15 residues. Germline V gene lookup returns CDR1 LGHDT and CDR2 YNNKEL (reference sequence). V was clipped by 6 bases and J by 2 bases, with 13 bases between them. CDR3 loop: CASSMRGTTNEKLFF. CDR3 in DNA: TGTGCCAGCAGTATGAGGGGGACGACTAATGAAAAACTGTTTTTT. The full variable domain, completed using reference TRBV3-1 and TRBJ1-4, is DTAVSQTPKYLVTQMGNDKSIKCEQNLGHDTMYWYKQDSKKFLKIMFSYNNKELIINETVPNRFSPKSPDKAHLNLHINSLELGDSAVYFCASSMRGTTNEKLFFGSGTQLSVL.

This clonotype came up many times. V gene TRBV5-6 combines with J gene TRBJ1-1; D is ambiguous. Germline CDR1 and CDR2: SGHDT and YYEEEE. Trimming removed 2 bases at V and 1 base at J, with 15 bases between. The CDR3 contains 16 residues. CDR3 sequence: CASSFSRGRRNTEAFF. The CDR3 region has the DNA TGTGCCAGCAGCTTCAGTCGGGGAAGGCGGAACACTGAAGCTTTCTTT.

In this sample, this clonotype turned up a few times. The chain links TRBV5-4 to TRBJ2-7; TRBD1 might be the D (7 bases). With 5 bases removed from V and 7 bases from J, the gap between germline ends came to 28 bases. The CDR3 has 17 amino acids. Germline loops: CDR1 SGHNT, CDR2 YYREEE (reference sequence). The CDR3 sequence: CASRMIGGRPSAGEQYF. The CDR3 region has the DNA TGTGCCAGCAGAATGATAGGGGGCAGGCCCTCTGCGGGGGAGCAGTACTTC.

This clonotype was counted ten times or more. The J gene is TRBJ2-2, the V gene TRBV18; D remains unclear. The germline V and J ends were trimmed by 5 bases and 10 bases, with 17 bases remaining between them. The CDR3 is made up of 14 amino acids. Germline values: CDR1 KGHSH, CDR2 LQKENI. CDR3: CASSTDFETLELFF. In DNA form, the CDR3 reads TGTGCCAGCTCAACGGATTTTGAAACCTTGGAGCTGTTTTTT.

This clonotype showed up just a few times. The rearrangement joins TRBV12-3 or TRBV12-4 to TRBJ2-3; TRBD1 agrees at 8 bases. The CDR3 has 16 residues. Trimming at V came to 6 bases and at J to 4 bases, leaving 12 bases not matched to a gene. CDR3 DNA sequence: TGTGCCAGCAGCCCGACAGGGGCGCCCCCGCCAGATACGCAGTATTTT. Protein product: CASSPTGAPPPDTQYF.

A few counts support this clonotype. The J gene is TRBJ2-1, the V gene TRBV6-2 or TRBV6-3; 9 nucleotides match TRBD2. Germline assignment: CDR1 MNHEY and CDR2 SVGEGT. The CDR3 covers 14 residues. After removal of 7 bases from V and 5 bases from J, the junction contained 6 bases not matched to a gene. Here the CDR3 DNA reads TGTGCCAGCACCCCCAGCGGGAGGAACAATGAGCAGTTCTTC. Its translation is CASTPSGRNNEQFF.

This clonotype was counted a few times. The gene calls are TRBV7-9 and TRBJ2-7; 13 nucleotides agree with TRBD2. Per germline, CDR1 SEHNR and CDR2 FQNEAQ (reference sequence). CDR3 length: 15 amino acids. The V and J ends lost 5 bases and 5 bases, in that order; junction bases with no gene match: 6. Here the CDR3 DNA reads TGTGCCAGCAGCGCGACGGGACTAGCGGGAAACGAGCAGTACTTC. It codes for CASSATGLAGNEQYF. Variable domain in full (rest from reference TRBV7-9 and TRBJ2-7): DTGVSQNPRHKITKRGQNVTFRCDPISEHNRLYWYRQTLGQGPEFLTYFQNEAQLEKSRLLSDRFSAERPKGSFSTLEIQRTEQGDSAMYLCASSATGLAGNEQYFGPGTRLTVT.